Shown below are 26 T cell receptor beta chains from a single sample sequenced in a study of T cell repertoires in cytomegalovirus infection. TCRdb re-called the reads with MiXCR, one entry per CDR3 protein. In the table there are roughly 280,000 distinct CDR3 sequences, less than 25% of which are singletons. Their specific antigens are unknown. Sequencing was performed on cultured PBMCs, taken from culture after CMV antigen stimulation. The receptors come from a human donor in good health (CMV status not recorded). Some clones in this sample may be carry-over from other donors' samples.

The genes are TRBV29-1 and TRBJ2-3, with no clear D. CDR1 and CDR2 from the germline V gene are SQVTM and ANQGSEA. The CDR3 covers 15 residues. Trimming removed 4 bases at V and 3 bases at J, with 17 bases between. The CDR3 spells CSVVPVWGSTDTQYF. The CDR3 nucleotides are TGCAGCGTTGTACCGGTGTGGGGATCGACAGATACGCAGTATTTT.

This clonotype came up many times. This chain uses TRBV7-2 with TRBJ2-3; D is undetermined. Germline V gene sequence: CDR1 SGHTA, CDR2 FQGNSA. Deletions cut 1 base from V and 2 bases from J, with 10 bases between. The CDR3 is 15 residues long. This CDR3 is CASSLGILTTDTQYF. CDR3 in DNA: TGTGCCAGCAGCTTAGGGATACTAACCACAGATACGCAGTATTTT.

This clonotype appeared once. The rearrangement uses TRBV15 and TRBJ2-5, with a possible D match to TRBD1 (6 bases). Per germline, CDR1 LNHNV and CDR2 YYDKDF (reference sequence). Trimming took 0 bases from V and 2 from J, leaving 13 bases between them. The CDR3 sequence is 16 residues long. As DNA, the CDR3 is TGTGCCACCAGCAGAGATGGACAGTTAGCACAAGAGACCCAGTACTTC. As protein: CATSRDGQLAQETQYF. Full variable domain (rest looked up from reference TRBV15 and TRBJ2-5): DAMVIQNPRYQVTQFGKPVTLSCSQTLNHNVMYWYQQKSSQAPKLLFHYYDKDFNNEADTPDNFQSRRPNTSFCFLDIRSPGLGDTAMYLCATSRDGQLAQETQYFGPGTRLLVL.

The CDR3 coding sequence is TGTGCCAGCAGCTTAGACCCAACCCAGGAGGAAAAACTGTTTTTT. Amino acids: CASSLDPTQEEKLFF. The V and J genes are TRBV11-2 and TRBJ1-4; no reliable D call. The CDR3 consists of 15 residues. V gave up 0 bases and J gave up 8 bases, with 13 bases separating them. The germline gives CDR1 SGHAT, CDR2 FQNNGV.

This clonotype has at least ten counts. This chain links TRBV10-3 with TRBJ2-3; TRBD1 is a possible D gene (6 bases). V was shortened by 5 bases and J by 2 bases, with 17 bases between the two germline ends. CDR1 is ENHRY, CDR2 SYGVKD, per germline. The CDR3 length is 16 residues. The chain's CDR3 is CAISRGGSAITDTQYF. The CDR3 coding sequence is TGTGCCATCAGTCGAGGGGGTTCGGCGATCACAGATACGCAGTATTTT.

This chain links TRBV28 with TRBJ2-2, with 11 positions matching TRBD2. This CDR3 has 16 amino acids. Germline V gene data show CDR1 as MDHEN and CDR2 as SYDVKM. Losses at the gene ends were 6 bases for V and 4 bases for J; bases not matched to a gene: 7. The DNA of the CDR3 is TGTGCCAGCAGCGAACTAGCGGGAGTCACCACCGGGGAGCTGTTTTTT. Its translation: CASSELAGVTTGELFF.

This clonotype has a count of ten or more. V usage is TRBV6-2 or TRBV6-3 and J usage is TRBJ2-1, with TRBD2 as a possible D gene (6 bases). Trimming shortened V by 8 bases and J by 6 bases, and 14 bases separated the two germline ends. Germline lookup yields CDR1 MNHEY and CDR2 SVGEGT. This CDR3 comprises 13 residues. The CDR3, as DNA: TGTGCCAGCGAGGAGGGCGTCGGCAATGAGCAGTTCTTC. Translated, it gives CASEEGVGNEQFF.

The chain couples TRBV10-3 to TRBJ1-5; D not certain. CDR3 length: 12 amino acids. Per germline, CDR1 ENHRY and CDR2 SYGVKD. Trimming took off 10 bases at V and 6 bases at J, with 13 bases between the two ends. This chain's CDR3 is CATGREVQPQHF. The CDR3 nucleotides are TGTGCCACCGGACGGGAGGTTCAGCCCCAGCATTTT.

Remarks on this clonotype: A much larger clone differs by one base, so this may be a read error. This chain uses TRBV7-2 with TRBJ2-5; a possible D gene is TRBD1 (5 bases). Trimming removed 5 bases at V and 6 bases at J, with 13 bases between. CDR3 size: 13 residues. Germline assignment: CDR1 SGHTA and CDR2 FQGNSA. The CDR3 spells CASSPSKGKTQYF. CDR3 coding DNA: TGTGCCAGCAGCCCCTCAAAGGGGAAGACCCAGTACTTC.

The rearrangement uses TRBV4-1 and TRBJ2-5; the D is unclear. Trimming shortened V by 4 bases and J by 5 bases, and 20 bases separated the two germline ends. The germline V gene has CDR1 MGHRA and CDR2 YSYEKL. The CDR3 extends over 16 amino acids. CDR3 residues: CASSPIHTTAKETQYF. The CDR3 region has the DNA TGCGCCAGCAGCCCAATCCATACTACTGCTAAGGAGACCCAGTACTTC.

This clonotype was picked up many times. The rearrangement uses TRBV6-5 and TRBJ2-7; D is tentatively TRBD1 or TRBD2 (5 bases each). The CDR3 is made up of 12 amino acids. The germline V gene encodes CDR1 MNHEY and CDR2 SVGAGI. Between the trimmed V and J ends, which lost 2 bases and 6 bases, there was a span of 8 bases. The CDR3 reads CASSYIGTEQYF. DNA of the CDR3: TGTGCCAGCAGTTACATCGGGACCGAGCAGTACTTC.

V and J are TRBV12-3 or TRBV12-4 and TRBJ1-1; a possible D gene is TRBD1 (5 bases). Trimming took off 6 bases at V and 0 bases at J, with 14 bases between the two ends. This CDR3 spans 15 amino acids. The chain's CDR3 is CASRRQIIMNTEAFF. The CDR3 DNA follows: TGTGCCAGCAGAAGACAGATTATCATGAACACTGAAGCTTTCTTT.

The chain employs TRBV6-5 and TRBJ2-1; 10 nucleotides match TRBD1. Trimming removed 7 bases from V and 5 bases from J; junction bases left unmatched: 5. CDR3 length: 14 amino acids. Germline V lookup: CDR1 MNHEY, CDR2 SVGAGI. CDR3 DNA: TGTGCCAGCACCAGACAGGGGGCTGACAATGAGCAGTTCTTC. This sequence encodes CASTRQGADNEQFF.

This clonotype has ten or more counts. The chain recombines TRBV11-2 with TRBJ2-1; D gene uncertain. The germline gives CDR1 SGHAT, CDR2 FQNNGV. The CDR3 is made up of 14 amino acids. The V end lost 2 bases, the J end lost 0 bases, and 5 bases lay between the germline ends. In DNA form, the CDR3 reads TGTGCCAGCAGCTTAATGAGCTCCTACAATGAGCAGTTCTTC. Protein: CASSLMSSYNEQFF.

This clonotype appeared a single time. Mismatch with germline at one junction end may stem from a read error. The chain is built from TRBV20-1 and TRBJ1-2; D unresolved. The germline CDR1 and CDR2 sequences are DFQATT and SNEGSKA (reference sequence). This CDR3 region has 8 residues. The CDR3, as DNA: TGCAGTGCTACAGCGACGAAATTC. Amino acids: CSATATKF.

This clonotype was counted between two and nine times. The J gene is TRBJ2-6, the V gene TRBV4-3; no reliable D call. Trimming pared 0 bases from V and 1 base from J, leaving 16 bases between. The CDR3 totals 19 residues. Per germline, CDR1 LGHNA and CDR2 YSLEER. The DNA for the CDR3 is TGCGCCAGCAGCCAAGATAAAACGGCCGCCGGGTCTGGGGCCAACGTCCTGACTTTC. Translation: CASSQDKTAAGSGANVLTF.

This clonotype was seen a few times. The V call is TRBV6-5, the J call TRBJ2-1; tentatively, D is TRBD1 (5 bases). CDR1 is MNHEY and CDR2 is SVGAGI in the germline V gene. The CDR3 has 15 residues. Deletions cut 2 bases from V and 0 bases from J, with 8 bases between. This CDR3 reads CASSYPQGSYNEQFF. CDR3 coding DNA: TGTGCCAGCAGTTACCCCCAGGGCTCCTACAATGAGCAGTTCTTC.

This clonotype was picked up many times. The V gene is TRBV7-2, the J gene TRBJ1-5; D is possibly TRBD1 (5 bases). The length of the CDR3 is 16 residues. The V gene lost 0 bases and the J gene lost 6 bases, with 15 bases spanning the gap. Looked up from germline, CDR1 is SGHTA and CDR2 is FQGNSA. DNA for the CDR3: TGTGCCAGCAGCTTAGCGGGGGGGGGGAGAGGTCAGCCCCAGCATTTT. This gives the protein CASSLAGGGRGQPQHF.

This chain links TRBV2 with TRBJ1-2; tentatively, D is TRBD1 (5 bases). V gave up 3 bases and J gave up 0 bases, with 11 bases separating them. Germline V gives CDR1 SNHLY, CDR2 FYNNEI. The CDR3 is made up of 15 amino acids. DNA for the CDR3: TGTGCCAGCAGTGATACGACAGCTTCTAACTATGGCTACACCTTC. The encoded protein is CASSDTTASNYGYTF.

The chain links TRBV19 to TRBJ2-7; 7 bases map to TRBD1. V was clipped by 5 bases and J by 3 bases; unmatched bases: 4. Germline lookup yields CDR1 LNHDA and CDR2 SQIVND (reference sequence). The CDR3 consists of 13 residues. In DNA form, the CDR3 reads TGTGCCAGTAGTGCGAGACAGGGCTACGAGCAGTACGTC. Its translation is CASSARQGYEQYV.

This sequence joins TRBV6-2 or TRBV6-3 and TRBJ2-7, with TRBD2 identical over 13 bases. Trimming removed 6 bases from V and 2 bases from J; junction bases left unmatched: 4. The CDR3 has 15 amino acids. Germline assignment: CDR1 MNHEY and CDR2 SVGEGT. As DNA, the CDR3 is TGTGCCAGCAGAACCGGGACTAGCGGGACCTACGAGCAGTACTTC. Its translation: CASRTGTSGTYEQYF.

The chain links TRBV24-1 to TRBJ2-5; 7 nucleotides line up with TRBD1. This CDR3 has 15 amino acids. Germline assignment: CDR1 KGHDR and CDR2 SFDVKD. V lost 2 bases to trimming and J lost 4 bases; unmatched junction nucleotides: 6. The CDR3 nucleotides read TGTGCCACCAGTGATTCACAGGGGAGAGGAGAGACCCAGTACTTC. It yields the protein CATSDSQGRGETQYF.

The V gene is TRBV7-9, the J gene TRBJ1-1; D unclear. V gave up 2 bases and J gave up 1 base, with 8 bases separating them. The length of the CDR3 is 14 residues. Germline V gene lookup returns CDR1 SEHNR and CDR2 FQNEAQ (reference sequence). CDR3 sequence reads: CASSLLDGNTEAFF. For the CDR3, the DNA is TGTGCCAGCAGCTTATTAGACGGGAACACTGAAGCTTTCTTT.

This sequence joins TRBV7-2 and TRBJ1-3, with D uncertain. This CDR3 is 13 amino acids long. Germline V gene data show CDR1 as SGHTA and CDR2 as FQGNSA. Trimming removed 8 bases at V and 4 bases at J, with 12 bases between. The CDR3 reads CASLSGSGNTIYF. CDR3 nucleotide sequence: TGTGCCAGCCTCTCAGGCTCGGGAAACACCATATATTTT. The full variable domain, its missing parts supplied by reference TRBV7-2 and TRBJ1-3, is GAGVSQSPSNKVTEKGKDVELRCDPISGHTALYWYRQSLGQGLEFLIYFQGNSAPDKSGLPSDRFSAERTGGSVSTLTIQRTQQEDSAVYLCASLSGSGNTIYFGEGSWLTVV.

This clonotype has a handful of counts. The rearrangement uses TRBV6-2 or TRBV6-3 and TRBJ1-5, with 7 positions matching TRBD1. V lost 7 bases and J lost 7; bases outside the gene matches: 7. Per the germline V gene, CDR1 is MNHEY and CDR2 is SVGEGT. The CDR3 length is 13 residues. CDR3 DNA sequence: TGTGCCAGCATTGACAGGGTGGAACAGCCCCAGCATTTT. Encoded protein: CASIDRVEQPQHF.

This clonotype has a handful of counts. The chain recombines TRBV5-6 with TRBJ1-2; D is unresolved. This CDR3 is 17 amino acids long. Trimming took off 1 base at V and 1 base at J, with 17 bases between the two ends. Germline V gene lookup returns CDR1 SGHDT and CDR2 YYEEEE. CDR3 coding DNA: TGTGCCAGCAGCTTGTTCTTCCTGGCAGACATTAACTATGGCTACACCTTC. This sequence encodes CASSLFFLADINYGYTF.